This paragraph reports one TCR beta chain. The data are from a study of T cells in Graves' hyperthyroidism and ophthalmopathy. Template material for amplifying TCR beta CDR3 regions consisted of RNA transcripts. The HTBI primer set was used in a first-round RT-PCR of the TCR CDR3. TCRdb itself ran the multiplex PCR reads through MiXCR, one entry per CDR3 protein. Among some 530,000 distinct CDR3 sequences listed, approximately 23% were seen once. Germline V lookup: CDR1 MNHEY, CDR2 SVGEGT. The V and J ends lost 2 bases and 1 base respectively, with 11 bases between them. The CDR3 is 15 residues long. Sequenced input: blood. The TCR was taken from a woman in her seventies with Graves' ophthalmopathy. The chain employs TRBV6-2 or TRBV6-3 and TRBJ1-2; the D gene is possibly TRBD1 (6 bases). In nucleotides, the CDR3 is TGTGCCAGCAGTTACCCAAACAGGGTTAACTATGGCTACACCTTC. Protein product: CASSYPNRVNYGYTF.